This TCR beta chain was documented in a study of identical twins. Study-wide results and caveats: Twin pairs had excess sharing that was weaker in beta out-of-frame sequences. Models predicted too little out-of-frame TCR alpha sharing in monozygotic twins.

Template switching introduced a universal primer site, and the cDNA bore unique molecular identifiers. TCRdb recomputed calls from the 5' RACE reads with MiXCR, one row per CDR3 protein. The data hold about 530,000 distinct CDR3 sequences, with about 22% observed a single time. This CDR3 has 23 amino acids. In germline, CDR1 is LGHNA, CDR2 YSLEER. The V gene end was trimmed by 2 bases and the J gene end by 0 bases; junction bases not matched to a gene: 18. In regard to this clonotype: Its antigen is not identified.

These sequences were also reported in another study, on yellow fever vaccine responses in identical twins.

The chain is built from TRBV4-3 and TRBJ2-1; the match to TRBD2 covers 14 bases. The source of this sequence is a woman between 18 and 29 years old in good health. The sample was CD4+ T cells sorted from blood. The CDR3 is CASSQRRLQPGTSGGHSYNEQFF. The CDR3 DNA is TGCGCCAGCAGCCAAAGAAGACTCCAGCCCGGGACTAGCGGGGGTCACTCCTACAATGAGCAGTTCTTC.